This T cell receptor beta chain was identified in a study of T-cell reconstitution after alpha-beta-depleted transplantation in children. Unique molecular identifiers were incorporated when the TCRbeta library was constructed. TCRdb passed the PCR reads through MiXCR, listing each CDR3 protein once. The table has 330,000 or so distinct CDR3 sequences, 10% seen once. Sequencing was performed on PBMCs from the stem cell graft donor, taken from the stem cell graft. This clonotype originated in a human donor who donated a stem cell graft to a child with acute lymphoblastic leukemia.

The CDR3 sequence: CASSQPRDREWKLFF. As DNA, the CDR3 is TGCGCCAGCAGCCAACCCCGTGACAGGGAATGGAAACTGTTTTTT. This chain connects TRBV4-1 to TRBJ1-4; 7 nucleotides line up with TRBD1. Germline loops: CDR1 MGHRA, CDR2 YSYEKL. J was trimmed by 11 bases and V by 2 bases; bases with no gene match: 11. The CDR3 is 15 residues long.